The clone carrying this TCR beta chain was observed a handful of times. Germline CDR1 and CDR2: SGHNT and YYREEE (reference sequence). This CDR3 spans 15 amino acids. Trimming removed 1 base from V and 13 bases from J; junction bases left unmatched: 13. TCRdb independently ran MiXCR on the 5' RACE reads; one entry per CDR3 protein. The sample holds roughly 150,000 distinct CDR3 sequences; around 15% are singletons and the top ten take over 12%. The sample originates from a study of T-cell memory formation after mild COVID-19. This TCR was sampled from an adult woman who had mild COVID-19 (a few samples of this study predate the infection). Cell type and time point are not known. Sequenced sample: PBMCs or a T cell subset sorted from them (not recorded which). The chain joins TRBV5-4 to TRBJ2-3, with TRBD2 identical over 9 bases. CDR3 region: CASSLNLAGQRREYF. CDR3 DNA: TGTGCCAGCAGCTTGAACCTAGCGGGGCAACGAAGGGAGTATTTT.